This TCR beta chain appears in the sequencing data of a study of post-analysis software for immune sequencing data. About the study: The cohort encompassed relapsing-remitting, secondary progressive and progressive-relapsing multiple sclerosis disease courses.

CDR1 MGHDK and CDR2 SYGVNS come from the germline V gene. The CDR3 is 16 amino acids. Trimming removed 1 base at V and 4 bases at J, with 16 bases between. Each TCR beta cDNA library carried unique molecular identifiers. Between about 1 and 11 million T cells gave rise to some 470,000 cDNA molecules. Using its own MiXCR run on the PCR reads, TCRdb lists one record per CDR3 protein. This sample carries a few hundred thousand distinct CDR3 sequences, around a third of them seen once, and the ten largest clones take 4.5% to 7.5%. Study-wide results and limits: The F measure placed samples prepared in the same batch into strongly shared clusters. Controls showed lower frequencies than patients for five or six TRBV segments, and TRBV5-6, TRBV5-1 and TRBV20-1 were among these. Among multiple sclerosis patients, normalized Chao1 diversity was significantly below that of controls.

With respect to this clonotype: No antigen is known for it.

The sequenced sample was blood. The rearrangement links TRBV25-1 to TRBJ1-2; D unclear. This TCR derives from a girl aged 2 to 17 with multiple sclerosis. CDR3 nucleotides: TGTGCCAGCAGTGAATCCGGACCGGGAAATGGCTATGGCTACACCTTC. Protein: CASSESGPGNGYGYTF.